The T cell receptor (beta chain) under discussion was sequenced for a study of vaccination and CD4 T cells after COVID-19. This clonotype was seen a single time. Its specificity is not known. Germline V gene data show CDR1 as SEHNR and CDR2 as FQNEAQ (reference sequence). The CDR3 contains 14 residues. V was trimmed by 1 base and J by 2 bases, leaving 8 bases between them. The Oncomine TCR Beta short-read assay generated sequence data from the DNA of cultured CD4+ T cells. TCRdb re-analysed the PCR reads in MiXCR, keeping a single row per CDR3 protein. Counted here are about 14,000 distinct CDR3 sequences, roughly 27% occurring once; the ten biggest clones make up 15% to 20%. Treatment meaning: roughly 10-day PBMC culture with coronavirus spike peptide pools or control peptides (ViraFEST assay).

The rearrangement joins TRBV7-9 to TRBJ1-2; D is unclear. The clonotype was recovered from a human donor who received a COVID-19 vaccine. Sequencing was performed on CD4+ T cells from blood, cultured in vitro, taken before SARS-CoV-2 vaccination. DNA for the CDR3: TGTGCCAGCAGCTTAGTGTCTGGGAACTATGGCTACACCTTC. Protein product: CASSLVSGNYGYTF.